The subject of this entry is one TCR beta chain. Its antigen is not known. Extraction yielded at least 6 micrograms of total RNA per sample. This entry belongs to a study of blood T cells in healthy people across ages. Trimming removed 1 base at V and 7 bases at J, with 11 bases between. The CDR3 is 13 residues long. Germline V lookup: CDR1 MNHEY, CDR2 SVGAGI. The study's findings and limits: TCR beta diversity, measured per million T cells, fell in a roughly linear way with age. Whereas aged donors had fewer naive CD4+ cells, long-lived donors had more of them and higher diversity.

A second about 7 to 12 cycle PCR used barcoded and J-beta primers. Using its own MiXCR run on the 5' RACE reads, TCRdb lists one record per CDR3 protein. The sample has around 1,600,000 distinct CDR3 sequences; 35% to 45% are singletons. The sample was blood. This sequence joins TRBV6-5 and TRBJ2-7; weak D call: TRBD2 (5 bases). The source is a woman between 18 and 29 years old in good health. CDR3 residues: CASSYLRGLEQYF. The CDR3 DNA is TGTGCCAGCAGTTACTTGAGAGGGCTTGAGCAGTACTTC.